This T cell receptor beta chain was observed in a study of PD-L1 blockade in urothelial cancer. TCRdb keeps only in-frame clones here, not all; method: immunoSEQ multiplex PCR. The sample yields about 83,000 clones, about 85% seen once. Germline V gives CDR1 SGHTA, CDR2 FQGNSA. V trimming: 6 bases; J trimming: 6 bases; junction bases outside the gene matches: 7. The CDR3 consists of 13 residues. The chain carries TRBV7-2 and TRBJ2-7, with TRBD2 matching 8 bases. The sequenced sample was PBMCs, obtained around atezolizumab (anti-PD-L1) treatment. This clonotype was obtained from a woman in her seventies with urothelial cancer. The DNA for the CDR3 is TGTGCCAGCAGTGGCGGGAGGTACGCCGAGCAGTACTTC. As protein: CASSGGRYAEQYF.